This T cell receptor (beta chain) appears in the sequencing data of a study of blood T cells in healthy people across ages. Regarding the study as a whole: Higher diversity, along with more naive CD4+ cells, distinguished long-lived donors from aged donors.

Trimming cost V 1 base and J 5 bases; bases outside gene matches: 10. The CDR3 runs 16 residues. Points on this clonotype: Its matching antigen is unknown.

A second about 6 to 11 cycle PCR used barcoded and J-beta primers. Individual samples furnished no less than 3 million CDR3-containing paired-end reads apiece. In TCRdb, the 5' RACE reads were re-called with MiXCR into one record per CDR3 protein. The table shows some 1.4 million distinct CDR3 sequences, with 40% to 50% occurring only once. There were healthy Caucasian individuals from Russia, aged 6 to 90, serving as donors. The sequence came from a woman between 18 and 29 years old in good health. Material for sequencing was blood. The chain employs TRBV12-3 or TRBV12-4 and TRBJ1-1; TRBD1 matches 7 bases. CDR3: CASSLGQAGGRTEAFF. The CDR3, as DNA: TGTGCCAGCAGTTTAGGCCAGGCAGGGGGGAGAACTGAAGCTTTCTTT.